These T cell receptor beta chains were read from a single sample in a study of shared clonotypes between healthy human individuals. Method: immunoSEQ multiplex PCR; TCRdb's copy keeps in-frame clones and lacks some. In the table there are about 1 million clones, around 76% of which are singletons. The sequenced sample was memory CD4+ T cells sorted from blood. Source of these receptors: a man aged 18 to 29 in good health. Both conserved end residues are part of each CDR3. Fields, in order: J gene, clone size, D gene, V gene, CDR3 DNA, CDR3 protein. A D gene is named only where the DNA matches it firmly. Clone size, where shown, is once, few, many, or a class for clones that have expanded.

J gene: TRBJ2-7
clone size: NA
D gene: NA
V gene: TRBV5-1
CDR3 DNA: TGCGCCAGCAGCTTGTTGGGCGAGCAGTACTTC
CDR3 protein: CASSLLGEQYF

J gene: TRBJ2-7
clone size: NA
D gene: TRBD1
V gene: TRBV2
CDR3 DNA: TGTGCCAGTCTGGGGACAGGGTCCTACGAGCAGTACTTC
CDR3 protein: CASLGTGSYEQYF

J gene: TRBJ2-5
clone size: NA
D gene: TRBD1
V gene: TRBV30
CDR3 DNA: TGTGCCTGGAGTGGGACAGGGTTGGGGACTGAGACCCAGTACTTC
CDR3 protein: CAWSGTGLGTETQYF

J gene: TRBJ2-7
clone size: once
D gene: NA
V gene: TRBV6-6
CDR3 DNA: TGTGCCAGCAGTTGGAACTACGAGCAGTACTTC
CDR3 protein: CASSWNYEQYF

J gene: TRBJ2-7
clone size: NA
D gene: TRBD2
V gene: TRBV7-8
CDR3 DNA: TGTGCCAGCAGCTCTCCGGGACTAGCGGGACCCTACGAGCAGTACTTC
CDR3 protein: CASSSPGLAGPYEQYF

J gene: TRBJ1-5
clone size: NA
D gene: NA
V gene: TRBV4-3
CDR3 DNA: TGCGCCAGCAGCCAAGAGGCGGGGCAGGGGTTTCAGCCCCAGCATTTT
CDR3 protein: CASSQEAGQGFQPQHF

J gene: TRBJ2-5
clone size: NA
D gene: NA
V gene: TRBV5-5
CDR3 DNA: TGTGCCAGCAGCTTGGTATGGGAGACCCAGTACTTC
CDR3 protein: CASSLVWETQYF

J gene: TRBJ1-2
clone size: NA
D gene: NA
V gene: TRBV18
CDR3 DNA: TGTGCCAGCTCACCCGGGGAGCAGGGATGGAAGGGCTACACCTTC
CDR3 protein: CASSPGEQGWKGYTF

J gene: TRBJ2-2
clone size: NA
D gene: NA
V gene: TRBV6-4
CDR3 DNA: TGTGCCAGCAGTGAAGGCAGGGGATACACCGGGGAGCTGTTTTTT
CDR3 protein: CASSEGRGYTGELFF

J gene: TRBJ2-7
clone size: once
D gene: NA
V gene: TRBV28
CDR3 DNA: TGTGCCAGCAGTTTACCCACCACCTACGAGCAGTACTTC
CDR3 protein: CASSLPTTYEQYF

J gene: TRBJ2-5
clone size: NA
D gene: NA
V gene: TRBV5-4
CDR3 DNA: TGTGCCAGCAGCTTACAGGGGAAGCGACAGGAGGGGGAGACCCAGTACTTC
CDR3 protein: CASSLQGKRQEGETQYF

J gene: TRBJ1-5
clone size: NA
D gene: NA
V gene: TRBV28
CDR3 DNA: TGTGCCAGCAGTGGCCCGGGAAGCCCCCAGCATTTT
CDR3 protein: CASSGPGSPQHF

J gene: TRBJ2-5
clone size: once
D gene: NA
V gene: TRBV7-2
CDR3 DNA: TGTGCCAGCAGCTTAGCTTACCGACCGGAGACCCAGTACTTC
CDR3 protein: CASSLAYRPETQYF

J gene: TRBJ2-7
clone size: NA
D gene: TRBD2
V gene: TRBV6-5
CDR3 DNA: TGTGCCACCCTCGGGAGGGTGCACGAGCAGTACTTC
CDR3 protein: CATLGRVHEQYF

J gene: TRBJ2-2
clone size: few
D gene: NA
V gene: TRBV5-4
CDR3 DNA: TGTGCCAGCAGCTTGGCACTAGGTGGGCCCGGGGAGCTGTTTTTT
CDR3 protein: CASSLALGGPGELFF

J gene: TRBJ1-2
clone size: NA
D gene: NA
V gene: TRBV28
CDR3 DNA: TGTGCCAGCAAAATGGCATGGGGAACCAACTATGGCTACACCTTC
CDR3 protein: CASKMAWGTNYGYTF

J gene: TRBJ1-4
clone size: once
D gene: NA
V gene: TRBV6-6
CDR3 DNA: TGTGCCAGCAGGTTCGGGGCAACTAATGAAAAACTGTTTTTT
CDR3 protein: CASRFGATNEKLFF

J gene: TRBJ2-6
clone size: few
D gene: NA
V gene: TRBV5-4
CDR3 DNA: TGTGCCAGCAGCTTGGAAGGCGGCTCTGGGGCCAACGTCCTGACTTTC
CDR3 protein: CASSLEGGSGANVLTF

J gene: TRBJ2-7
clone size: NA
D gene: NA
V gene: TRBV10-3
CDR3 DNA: TGTGCCATCAGTGAGCCGCGGGACCTCCCACTCTACGAGCAGTACTTC
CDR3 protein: CAISEPRDLPLYEQYF

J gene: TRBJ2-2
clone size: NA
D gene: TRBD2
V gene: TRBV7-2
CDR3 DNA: TGTGCCAGCAGCCCCCTAGCGGGAACGAACACCGGGGAGCTGTTTTTT
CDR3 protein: CASSPLAGTNTGELFF

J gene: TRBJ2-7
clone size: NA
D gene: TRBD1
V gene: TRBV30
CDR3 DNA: TGTGCCTGGAGTTACAGGGGGTGGGAGCAGTACTTC
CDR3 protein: CAWSYRGWEQYF

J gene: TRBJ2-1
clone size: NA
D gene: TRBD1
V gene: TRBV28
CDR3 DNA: TGTGCCAGCAGTCGTGACAGGGGCAACTACAATGAGCAGTTCTTC
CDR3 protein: CASSRDRGNYNEQFF

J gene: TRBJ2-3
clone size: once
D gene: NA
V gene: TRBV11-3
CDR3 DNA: TGTGCCAGCAGCTTAGAGGGGGACCCTGGGGCAGATACGCAGTATTTT
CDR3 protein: CASSLEGDPGADTQYF

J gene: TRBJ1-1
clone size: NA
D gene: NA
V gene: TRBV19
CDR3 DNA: TGTGCCAGTAGTTCCCTGAGGCAGGGAGGTACTGAAGCTTTCTTT
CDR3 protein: CASSSLRQGGTEAFF

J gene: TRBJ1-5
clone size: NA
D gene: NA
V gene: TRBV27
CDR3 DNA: TGTGCCAGCAGTTTAAAACCGGGGAATAGCAATCAGCCCCAGCATTTT
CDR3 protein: CASSLKPGNSNQPQHF

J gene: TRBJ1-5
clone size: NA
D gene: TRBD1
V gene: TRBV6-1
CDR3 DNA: TGTGCCAGCAGTCGGGACAGGGACAATCAGCCCCAGCATTTT
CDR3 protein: CASSRDRDNQPQHF

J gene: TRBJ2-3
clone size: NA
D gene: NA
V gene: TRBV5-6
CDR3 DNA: TGTGCCAGCAGCTTGGTTCGGGGCAGGGACACAGATACGCAGTATTTT
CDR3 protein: CASSLVRGRDTDTQYF

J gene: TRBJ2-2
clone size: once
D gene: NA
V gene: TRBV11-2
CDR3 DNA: TGTGCCAGTCGAGGCGGTCCCGGGGAGCTGTTTTTT
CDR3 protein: CASRGGPGELFF

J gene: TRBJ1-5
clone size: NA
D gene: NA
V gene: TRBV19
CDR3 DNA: TGTGCCAGTACGGAGACGACTTATAGCAATCAGCCCCAGCATTTT
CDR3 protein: CASTETTYSNQPQHF

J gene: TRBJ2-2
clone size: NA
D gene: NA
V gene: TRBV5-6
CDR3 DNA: TGTGCCAGCAGGCAAGACAGGTCCGGGGAGCTGTTTTTT
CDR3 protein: CASRQDRSGELFF

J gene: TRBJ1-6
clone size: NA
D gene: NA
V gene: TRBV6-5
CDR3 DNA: TGTGCCAGCAGAGACGTTGATAATTCACCCCTCCACTTT
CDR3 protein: CASRDVDNSPLHF

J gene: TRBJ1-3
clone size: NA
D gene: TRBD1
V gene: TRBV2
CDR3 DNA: TGTGCCAGCAGCAACTGGGGGGGACAGAGCTCTGGAAACACCATATATTTT
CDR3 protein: CASSNWGGQSSGNTIYF

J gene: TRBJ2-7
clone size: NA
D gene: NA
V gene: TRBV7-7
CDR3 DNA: TGTGCTAGCAGCTTATTCCAGGGTGAAAGCTACGAGCAGTACTTC
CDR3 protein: CASSLFQGESYEQYF

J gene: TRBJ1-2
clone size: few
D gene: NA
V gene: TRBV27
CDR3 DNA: TGTGCCAGCAGTTTATCCTCCCGGAACTATGGCTACACCTTC
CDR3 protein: CASSLSSRNYGYTF

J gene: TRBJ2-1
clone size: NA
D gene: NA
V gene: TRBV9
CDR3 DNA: TGTGCCAGCAGCGTAGGGAGTGGGCCTACGTATGAGCAGTTCTTC
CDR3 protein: CASSVGSGPTYEQFF

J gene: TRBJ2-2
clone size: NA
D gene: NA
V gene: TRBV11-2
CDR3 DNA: TGTGCCAGCAGCTTAGGTCGATCGGTTGGGGAGCTGTTTTTT
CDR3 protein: CASSLGRSVGELFF

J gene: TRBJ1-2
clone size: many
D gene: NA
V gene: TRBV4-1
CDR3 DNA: TGCGCCAGCAGCCAAGCCCTTGGGGGCTATGGCTACACCTTC
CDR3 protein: CASSQALGGYGYTF

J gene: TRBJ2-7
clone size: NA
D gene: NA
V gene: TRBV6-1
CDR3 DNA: TGTGCCAGCACTCCAGGGCGCTACGAGCAGTACTTC
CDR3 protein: CASTPGRYEQYF

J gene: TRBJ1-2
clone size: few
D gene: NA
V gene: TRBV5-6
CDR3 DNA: TGTGCCAGCAGCTTGAAGACGGGCGCACGGGTCTATGGCTACACCTTC
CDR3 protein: CASSLKTGARVYGYTF

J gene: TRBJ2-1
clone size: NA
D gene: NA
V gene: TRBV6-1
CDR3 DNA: TGTGCCAGCAGTGAAGTCTTCAGGGAACACAATGAGCAGTTCTTC
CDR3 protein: CASSEVFREHNEQFF

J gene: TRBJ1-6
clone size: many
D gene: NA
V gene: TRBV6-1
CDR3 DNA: TGTGCCAGTACAGGGAAGAATAATTCACCCCTCCACTTT
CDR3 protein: CASTGKNNSPLHF

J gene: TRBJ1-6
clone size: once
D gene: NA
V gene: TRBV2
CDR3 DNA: TGTGCCAGCAGATACACCGGGGATTCACCCCTCCACTTT
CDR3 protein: CASRYTGDSPLHF

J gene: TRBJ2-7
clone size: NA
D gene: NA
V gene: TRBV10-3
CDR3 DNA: TGTGCCATCAGTGAGTCGACGGGGGACGAGCAGTACTTC
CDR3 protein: CAISESTGDEQYF

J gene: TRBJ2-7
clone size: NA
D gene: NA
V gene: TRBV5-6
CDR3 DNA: TGTGCCAGCAGCACTCCCAGGGGAACCTACGAGCAGTACTTC
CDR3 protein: CASSTPRGTYEQYF

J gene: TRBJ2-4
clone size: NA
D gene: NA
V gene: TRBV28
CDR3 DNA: TGTGCCAGCAGTCCCCGGGGCCTAGCCAAAAACATTCAGTACTTC
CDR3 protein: CASSPRGLAKNIQYF